Below, one TCR beta chain is given with its context. This clone was counted a single time. It lacks a known antigen. The sample holds no much larger clone one base away, and base qualities are not on file. These data belong to a study of shared clonotypes between healthy human individuals (dated by TCRdb to about 2020). Context from the whole study: A couple of women and a few men aged 18 to 49 years were included in the cohort. Per donor, three plates each were used for CD4 naive and CD4 memory, two for CD8 naive, and one for CD8 memory. To estimate repertoire size and how much clonotype sharing occurs between individuals, the study deeply sequenced the blood TCR repertoires of five or six healthy adults. To increase sequencing depth and limit assay-specific biases, different laboratories used diverse techniques to prepare libraries and sequence TCR repertoires. Leukapheresis yielded between about 0.8 and 9.5 billion PBMCs per donor.

CD8 naive samples were CD45RO-negative cells positively selected for CCR7, giving a CD45RA+CCR7+ population that excluded TemRA cells. The donors were healthy, HIV-negative adults with no recently reported acute infections or vaccinations. Every donor was a Caucasian adult residing in Nashville, Tennessee, USA. Blood was collected by leukapheresis, and PBMCs were isolated by Ficoll-Histopaque density gradient centrifugation and then cryopreserved in liquid nitrogen vapor phase. Analytical flow cytometry was used to check the purity and quantity of each magnetically sorted T cell population. Each sorted fraction had its genomic DNA isolated and then quantified by UV absorbance on a Nanodrop 2000c. Using the deep immunoSEQ assay, multiplex PCR amplified TCR CDR3 regions from genomic DNA. Extracted genomic DNA from each cell subset was spread evenly across all wells of several immunoSEQ 96-well plates, with each plate serving as a replicate. For sorted subsets, each replicate PCR was loaded with 200 to 250 ng genomic DNA, equivalent to 30,000 or so T cell genomes. Purified libraries were quantified with a Qubit 3.0 fluorometer, sized on a Bioanalyzer 2100, and re-quantified with the KAPA Library Quantification kit. Every immunoSEQ 96-well plate was sequenced on a dedicated single-read 150-cycle Illumina NextSeq 550 flow cell. Per the authors' processing: The immunoSEQ output contained only junctional sequences without quality scores, so filtering could not match that applied to full-length reads. Sequences were annotated with PyIR, a Python wrapper for IgBLAST v1.9, and V/J genes and CDR3 were assigned using IMGT germline references. Reads were filtered out if the reads had weak V/J assignments (E-value above 1e-6), no CDR3, stop codons, out-of-frame junctions, or ambiguous translated residues. V3J clonotypes were defined as sequences sharing an identical inferred V gene, J gene, and CDR3 amino acid sequence. Percentage overlap between repertoires was calculated by dividing the number of shared unique clonotypes by the size of the smaller repertoire. RTK rarefaction, the Chao1 estimator, and Recon v2.1 estimates of unobserved clonotypes were used to assess repertoire richness. OLGA was used to compute generation probabilities for all TCRbeta clonotypes that the gDNA method yielded from a few donors. The source is immuneACCESS, and TCRdb retained only in-frame sequences with V and J called. Part of the clones is not carried over; for the studies checked, unresolved V genes explain less than half of this, and the remainder is unexplained. D and trimming come from the DNA, and the V and J calls and clone size come from that table. Counted in this sample were approximately 740,000 clones; 92% of them appeared once. Around 24% of the sample lies in the top ten.

Study-level results and caveats: Compared with non-shared clonotypes, clonotypes shared by all four sorted-subset donors had higher generation probabilities. Rarefaction of sorted-subset datasets indicated incomplete sequencing despite the large sequencing depth. Only blood was sampled, and tissue TCR repertoires likely differ from those in blood. The small number of donors limited the genetic and exposure-history diversity represented. Based on pairwise subsampling, the degree of clonotype sharing among donors was expected to be affected by sequencing depth. Naive subsets generally had larger estimated clonotype richness than memory subsets did. About 5% of naive CD4, around 4% of naive CD8, 2.3% of memory CD4, and 0.35% to 0.4% of memory CD8 clonotypes were shared across several donors.

The CDR3 contains 16 residues, cysteine and phenylalanine counted. Only the CDR3 region is kept as DNA, spanning 48 bases read in frame from base 1. Looking up the germline V gene yields CDR1 SGHDN and CDR2 FVKESK. Deletion took 0 bases off V and 7 bases off J, with a span of 15 bases between the germline ends. The chain is assembled from TRBV14 and TRBJ2-2; the D gene is perhaps TRBD1, on 6 matching bases. The sample taken for sequencing was naive CD8+ T cells sorted from blood. The label giving this sample's cell subset or site can be read as: CD45RA+CCR7+. This receptor was taken from a man in his thirties or forties in good health. The CDR3 region reads CASSQDYAGADGELFF. The DNA sequence is as follows: TGTGCCAGCAGCCAAGATTATGCAGGGGCAGACGGGGAGCTGTTTTTT.